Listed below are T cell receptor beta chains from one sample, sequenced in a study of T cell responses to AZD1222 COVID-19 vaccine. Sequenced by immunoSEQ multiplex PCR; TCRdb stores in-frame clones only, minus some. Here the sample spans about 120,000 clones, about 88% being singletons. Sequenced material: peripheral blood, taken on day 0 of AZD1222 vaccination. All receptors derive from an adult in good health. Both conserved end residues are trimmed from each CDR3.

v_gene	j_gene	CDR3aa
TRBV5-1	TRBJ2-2	ASSLQGGWTGELF
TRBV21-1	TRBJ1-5	ASSKDVGVPPGQPQH
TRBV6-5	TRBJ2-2	ASSLSLTGELF
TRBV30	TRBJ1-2	AWKVLGGQGYT
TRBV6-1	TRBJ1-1	ASRDQTGNTEAF
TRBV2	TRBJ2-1	ASSERGGPSSYNEQF
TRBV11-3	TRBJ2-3	ASSLGRTDTDTQY
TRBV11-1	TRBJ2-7	ASSLTGAEQY
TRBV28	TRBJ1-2	ASSSNGGEVGYT
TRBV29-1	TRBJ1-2	SVDSGGYT
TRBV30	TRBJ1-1	AWSLETGRTEAF
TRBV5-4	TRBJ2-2	ASRNTRGGDTGELF
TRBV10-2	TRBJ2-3	ASSFSGIGTDTQY
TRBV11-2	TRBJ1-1	ASSPRPGAF
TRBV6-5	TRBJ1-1	ASIETGGVMAEAF
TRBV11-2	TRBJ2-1	ASSLNRYYNEQF
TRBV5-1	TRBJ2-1	ASSLGLALSSYNEQF
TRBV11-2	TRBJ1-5	ASSLDAGMGPQH
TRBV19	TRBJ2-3	ASSNHGLAGGGDTQY
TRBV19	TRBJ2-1	ASSPGTSRII
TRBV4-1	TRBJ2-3	ASSQVSRPAGGTDTQY
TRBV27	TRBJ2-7	ASSLTRLAGLDEQY
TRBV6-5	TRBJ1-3	ASRRSPGGNTIY
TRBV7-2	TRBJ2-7	ASSLAGTGDSEQY
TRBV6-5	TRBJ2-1	ASSPAYNEQF
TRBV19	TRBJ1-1	ASSIRNTEAF
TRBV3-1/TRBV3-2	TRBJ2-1	ASSQEMGVEQF
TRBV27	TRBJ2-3	ASSAKAGDTQY
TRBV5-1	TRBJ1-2	ATSRGGGWIGYGYT
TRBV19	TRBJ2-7	ASSIVAGDEQY
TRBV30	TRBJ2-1	AWKWTKSSYNEQF
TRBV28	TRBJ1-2	ASSLPPGFGYT
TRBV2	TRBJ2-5	ASSEGSGTQY
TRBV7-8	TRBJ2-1	ASSSQGEYNEQF
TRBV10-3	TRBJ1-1	ATEPGGANTEAF
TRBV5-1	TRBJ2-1	ASSTGPEQF
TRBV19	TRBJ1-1	ASSITSGTEAF
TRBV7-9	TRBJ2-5	ASSLFKEGATRETQY
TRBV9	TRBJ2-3	ASSVGGLDTQY
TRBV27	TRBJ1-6	ASSSVPPQTGRDSPLH
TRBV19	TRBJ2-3	ASSTRLARGAFDTQY
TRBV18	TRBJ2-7	ASSPLDRSYEQY
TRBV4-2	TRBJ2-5	ASSQDGSLTTQY
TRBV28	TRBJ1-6	ASSLRASSYNSPLH
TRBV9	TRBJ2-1	ASSILSGTVAYNEQF
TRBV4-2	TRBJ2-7	ASSQGTSGRFSYEQY
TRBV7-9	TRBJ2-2	ASSLGVPTGELF
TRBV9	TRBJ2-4	ASSAENIQY
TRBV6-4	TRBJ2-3	ASSKESTDTQY
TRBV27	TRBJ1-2	ARKRVLRYYGYT
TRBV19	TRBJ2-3	ASSMPGLDTQY
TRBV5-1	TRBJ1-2	ASSLDPGVSGYT
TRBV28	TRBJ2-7	ASRPSGSAYEQY
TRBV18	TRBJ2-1	ASSPFGTGINNEQF